Given below is one T cell receptor (beta chain) in context. Its matching antigen is unknown. Time point described: neoterminal ileum biopsy at postoperative endoscopy, about 6 months after surgery. This entry is derived from a study of T cell repertoires in ileal Crohn's disease. Study context: Patients had a median roughly 8-year disease duration, and approximately 35% were active smokers. Whole-study results and caveats: Postoperative endoscopy occurred within one year, median roughly 6.9 months.

V was pared by 2 bases and J by 2 bases, with 16 bases between. Germline CDR1 is SGHRS and CDR2 is YFSETQ. The CDR3 has 16 amino acids. Produced via immunoSEQ multiplex PCR; TCRdb's table is partial and in-frame only. This sample carries tens of thousands of clones, roughly nine tenths of them seen once, and the ten largest clones take approximately 2%. The chain employs TRBV5-1 and TRBJ2-5; D may be TRBD1 (6 bases). This TCR was recovered from an adult with Crohn's disease. Specimen: ileal tissue. The CDR3 DNA is TGCGCCAGCAGCTTACAGGGCCGGAAAGGACAAGAGACCCAGTACTTC. This encodes CASSLQGRKGQETQYF.